The 17 T cell receptor beta chains below were found in one sample sequenced in a study of T cells expressing NK-cell markers. One entry per CDR3 protein, without DNA, is what TCRdb gives after re-calling the 5' RACE reads. The table for this sample gives a few hundred thousand distinct CDR3 sequences. Input material: blood T cells: a sorted CD56 or NKG2C T cell subset, CD4+ or CD8+ T cells, or bulk PBMC T cells (not recorded which). These receptor sequences come from a young man in good health.

The chain uses TRBV12-3 or TRBV12-4 and TRBJ2-1. The CDR3 loop spans 14 amino acids. The CDR3 sequence is CASNGIGSYNEQFF.

The J gene is TRBJ1-5, the V gene TRBV20-1; TCRdb calls TRBD1, which cannot be checked without DNA. CDR1 and CDR2 (germline): DFQATT, SNEGSKA (reference sequence). The CDR3 extends over 15 amino acids. This chain's CDR3 is CSAQRPGQEPQPQHF.

J is TRBJ2-2 and V is TRBV29-1; TCRdb reports TRBD1, a call that lacks DNA to check it against. The germline CDR1 and CDR2 sequences are SQVTM and ANQGSEA. The CDR3 covers 14 residues. The CDR3: CSVYRDTNTGELFF.

This chain links TRBV7-6 with TRBJ2-7. Germline V gene lookup returns CDR1 SGHVS and CDR2 FNYEAQ. There are 13 residues in the CDR3. The CDR3 protein is CASSFRSAGEQYF.

V is TRBV7-9 and J is TRBJ2-2; TCRdb names TRBD2, which stays unverified in the absence of DNA. The CDR3 is 15 residues long. Germline V gene sequence: CDR1 SEHNR, CDR2 FQNEAQ (reference sequence). CDR3 residues: CASSPAGTQTGELFF.

The chain employs TRBV12-3 or TRBV12-4 and TRBJ2-3; TCRdb's D call of TRBD1 is untestable without DNA. The CDR3 has 15 amino acids. CDR3: CASKGFSLGTDTQYF.

The rearrangement uses TRBV20-1 and TRBJ1-4; without DNA, the TCRdb call of TRBD1 cannot be checked. Germline CDR1 and CDR2: DFQATT and SNEGSKA (reference sequence). This CDR3 has 13 residues. The CDR3 reads CSASDRRNEKLFF.

V is TRBV6-2 or TRBV6-3 and J is TRBJ2-7; with no DNA, the TCRdb D assignment of TRBD2 cannot be verified. CDR1 and CDR2 (germline): MNHEY, SVGEGT. The CDR3 contains 14 residues. CDR3 amino acids: CASRLGGPGAEQYF.

The chain combines TRBV11-2 with TRBJ2-1; the TRBD2 assignment by TCRdb is unverifiable without DNA. The germline gives CDR1 SGHAT, CDR2 FQNNGV. The CDR3 has 15 residues. CDR3 sequence: CASSFEGLPDNEQFF. The variable domain in full, with the rest retrieved from reference TRBV11-2 and TRBJ2-1, is EAGVAQSPRYKIIEKRQSVAFWCNPISGHATLYWYQQILGQGPKLLIQFQNNGVVDDSQLPKDRFSAERLKGVDSTLKIQPAKLEDSAVYLCASSFEGLPDNEQFFGPGTRLTVL.

The V and J genes are TRBV5-4 and TRBJ2-1; lacking DNA, the TRBD2 call made by TCRdb goes unchecked. This CDR3 is built from 15 residues. Germline CDR1 reads SGHNT; CDR2 reads YYREEE (reference sequence). Here the CDR3 reads CASSFRTSSYNEQFF.

The chain links TRBV5-1 to TRBJ2-5; TCRdb selects TRBD2, and the lack of DNA leaves this call unchecked. The CDR3 sequence is 16 residues long. Germline-derived CDR1 and CDR2 are SGHRS and YFSETQ. The CDR3 region is CASSIGTSGSQETQYF.

The V gene is TRBV29-1, the J gene TRBJ2-3. Germline V gene lookup returns CDR1 SQVTM and CDR2 ANQGSEA. This CDR3 spans 14 amino acids. The CDR3 sequence is CSVFSVADTDTQYF.

The J gene is TRBJ2-5, the V gene TRBV6-5; TCRdb's D call, TRBD1, is unchecked because there is no DNA. This CDR3 is built from 14 residues. Germline lookup yields CDR1 MNHEY and CDR2 SVGAGI. CDR3 in amino acids: CASSSRVGLETQYF.

CDR3 in amino acids: CASNRADPTDTQYF. The gene calls are TRBV2 and TRBJ2-3; TCRdb calls TRBD2, which cannot be checked without DNA. The germline V gene encodes CDR1 SNHLY and CDR2 FYNNEI. CDR3 length equals 14 residues.

Here the CDR3 reads CASKGTGVSSYNEQFF. The rearrangement joins TRBV6-2 or TRBV6-3 to TRBJ2-1; TCRdb picks TRBD1, but there is no DNA to check that call. The V gene's germline CDR1 is MNHEY and CDR2 SVGEGT. The CDR3 has 16 amino acids.

V gene TRBV29-1 combines with J gene TRBJ2-1; the TCRdb call, TRBD2, lacks DNA for checking. The germline V gene has CDR1 SQVTM and CDR2 ANQGSEA. This CDR3 has 12 amino acids. The CDR3 loop reads CSVEWGVGKAFF.

This rearrangement joins TRBV5-1 to TRBJ2-3. CDR1 is SGHRS and CDR2 is YFSETQ in the germline V gene. The CDR3 contains 12 residues. CDR3 protein: CASSNLGDTQYF.